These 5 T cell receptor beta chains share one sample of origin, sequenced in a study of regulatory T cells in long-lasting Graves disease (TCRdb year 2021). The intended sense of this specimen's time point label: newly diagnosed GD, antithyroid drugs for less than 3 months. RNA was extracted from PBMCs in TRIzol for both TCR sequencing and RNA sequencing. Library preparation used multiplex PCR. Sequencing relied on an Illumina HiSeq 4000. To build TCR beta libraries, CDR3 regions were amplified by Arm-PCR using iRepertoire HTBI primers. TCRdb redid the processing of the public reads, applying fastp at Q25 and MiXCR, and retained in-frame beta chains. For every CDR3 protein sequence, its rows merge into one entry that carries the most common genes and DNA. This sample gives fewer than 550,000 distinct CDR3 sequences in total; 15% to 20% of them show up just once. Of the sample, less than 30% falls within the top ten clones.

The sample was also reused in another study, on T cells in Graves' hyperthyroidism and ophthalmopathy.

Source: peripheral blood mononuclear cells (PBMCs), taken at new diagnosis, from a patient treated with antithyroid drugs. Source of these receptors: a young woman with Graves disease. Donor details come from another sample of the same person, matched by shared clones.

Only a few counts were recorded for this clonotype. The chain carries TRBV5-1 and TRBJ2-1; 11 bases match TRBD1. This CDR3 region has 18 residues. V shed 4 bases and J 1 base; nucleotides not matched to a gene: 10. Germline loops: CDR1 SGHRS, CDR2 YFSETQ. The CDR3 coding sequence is TGCGCCAGCAGCACTCCTACGGACAGGGGGCCGTCCTACAATGAGCAGTTCTTC. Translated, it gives CASSTPTDRGPSYNEQFF.

The CDR3 reads CASNEGVTSYEQYF. In nucleotides, the CDR3 is TGCGCCAGCAATGAGGGGGTAACAAGCTACGAGCAGTACTTC. The chain carries TRBV5-1 and TRBJ2-7; D possibly corresponds to TRBD1 (6 bases). The germline V gene encodes CDR1 SGHRS and CDR2 YFSETQ. V shed 6 bases and J shed 3 bases, with 16 bases lying between them. The CDR3 has 14 amino acids.

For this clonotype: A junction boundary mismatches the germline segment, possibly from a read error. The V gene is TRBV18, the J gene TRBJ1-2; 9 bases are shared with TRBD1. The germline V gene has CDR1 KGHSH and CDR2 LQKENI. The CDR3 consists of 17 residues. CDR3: CASSPTGTGQSLSFYAF. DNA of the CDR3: TGTGCCAGCTCACCAACCGGGACAGGGCAATCCCTCTCTTTCTACGCCTTC.

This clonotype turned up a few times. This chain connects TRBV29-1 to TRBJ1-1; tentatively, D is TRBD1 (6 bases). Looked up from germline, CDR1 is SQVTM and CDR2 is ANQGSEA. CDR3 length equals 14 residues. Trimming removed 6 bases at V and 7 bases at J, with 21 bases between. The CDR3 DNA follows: TGCAGCGTAATCGACAGGTTTAAGCGATTTGAAGCTTTCTTT. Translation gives CSVIDRFKRFEAFF.

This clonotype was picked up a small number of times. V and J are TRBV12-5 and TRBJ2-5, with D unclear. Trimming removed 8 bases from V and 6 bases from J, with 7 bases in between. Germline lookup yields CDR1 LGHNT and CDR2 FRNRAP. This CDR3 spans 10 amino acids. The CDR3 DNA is TGTGCTAGTTGTGTTCAGACCCAGTACTTC. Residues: CASCVQTQYF. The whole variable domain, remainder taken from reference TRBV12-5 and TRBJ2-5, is DARVTQTPRHKVTEMGQEVTMRCQPILGHNTVFWYRQTMMQGLELLAYFRNRAPLDDSGMPKDRFSAEMPDATLATLKIQPSEPRDSAVYFCASCVQTQYFGPGTRLLVL.